This T cell receptor (beta chain) was recorded in a study of CD8 T cells in ankylosing spondylitis. A single record per CDR3 protein comes from TCRdb applying MiXCR to the 5' RACE reads. This table holds about 150,000 distinct CDR3 sequences, 30% to 35% found once. Study findings and constraints: Within ankylosing spondylitis blood, a TCR beta motif made up of several highly homologous variants appeared to be characteristic. The study looked at matched synovial fluid samples from ankylosing spondylitis patients. Disease-linked clones were reported to be significantly enriched there.

The CDR3 loop spans 17 amino acids. The V gene end was trimmed by 0 bases and the J gene end by 6 bases; junction bases not matched to a gene: 8. The germline CDR1 and CDR2 sequences are LGHNA and YSLEER. In the case of this clonotype: Its cognate antigen is unknown.

The sequencing input was synovial fluid, either unsorted or a sorted T cell fraction (not recorded which). The TCR originated in a male donor with ankylosing spondylitis. The J gene is TRBJ2-1, the V gene TRBV4-3; 10 positions match TRBD2. CDR3 bases: TGCGCCAGCAGCCAAGATGTTCGGACTAGCGGATTCAATGAGCAGTTCTTC. Translating gives CASSQDVRTSGFNEQFF.